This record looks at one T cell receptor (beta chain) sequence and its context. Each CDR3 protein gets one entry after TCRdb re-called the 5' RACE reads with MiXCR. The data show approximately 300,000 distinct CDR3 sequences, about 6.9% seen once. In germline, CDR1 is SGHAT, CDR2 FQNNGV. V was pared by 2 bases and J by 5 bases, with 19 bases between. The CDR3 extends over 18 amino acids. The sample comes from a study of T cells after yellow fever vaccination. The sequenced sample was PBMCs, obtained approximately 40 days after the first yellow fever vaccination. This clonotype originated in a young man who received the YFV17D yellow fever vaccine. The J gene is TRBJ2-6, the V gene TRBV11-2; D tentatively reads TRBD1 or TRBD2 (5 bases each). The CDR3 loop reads CASSLLDPGTLWANVLTF. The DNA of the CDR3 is TGTGCCAGCAGCTTATTAGATCCAGGGACGTTATGGGCCAACGTCCTGACTTTC.